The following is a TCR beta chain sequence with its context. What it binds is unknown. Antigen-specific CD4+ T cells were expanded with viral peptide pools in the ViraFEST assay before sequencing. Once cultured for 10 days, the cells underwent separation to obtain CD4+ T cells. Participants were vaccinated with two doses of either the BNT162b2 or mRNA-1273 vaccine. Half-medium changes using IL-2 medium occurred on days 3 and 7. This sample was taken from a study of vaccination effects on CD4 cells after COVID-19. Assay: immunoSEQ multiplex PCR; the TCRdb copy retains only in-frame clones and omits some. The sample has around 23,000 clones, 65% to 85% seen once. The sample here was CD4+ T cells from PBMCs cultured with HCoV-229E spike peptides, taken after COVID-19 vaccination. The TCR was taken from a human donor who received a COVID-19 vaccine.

CDR3 nucleotide sequence: TGTGCCGGCCGTAGCGGGCACAATGAGCAGTTCTTC. It translates to CAGRSGHNEQFF. V gene TRBV12-3 or TRBV12-4 combines with J gene TRBJ2-1; 7 nucleotides line up with TRBD2. Germline trimming cut 11 bases from V and 5 bases from J; bases unmatched to any gene: 6. CDR3 length: 12 residues.